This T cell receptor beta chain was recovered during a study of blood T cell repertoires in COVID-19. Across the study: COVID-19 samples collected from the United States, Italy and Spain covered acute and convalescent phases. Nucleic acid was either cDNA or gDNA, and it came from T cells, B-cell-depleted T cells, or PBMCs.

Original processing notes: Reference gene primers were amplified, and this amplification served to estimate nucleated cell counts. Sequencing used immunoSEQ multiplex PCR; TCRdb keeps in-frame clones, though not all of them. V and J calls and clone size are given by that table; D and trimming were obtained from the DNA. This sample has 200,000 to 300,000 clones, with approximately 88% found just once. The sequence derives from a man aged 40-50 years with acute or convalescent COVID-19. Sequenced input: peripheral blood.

The CDR3 sequence: CASSDTGSGAGELFF. CDR3 nucleotides: TGTGCCAGCAGTGACACAGGGAGCGGCGCCGGGGAGCTGTTTTTT. The chain recombines TRBV6-4 with TRBJ2-2; D perhaps matches TRBD1 (6 bases). V was trimmed by 2 bases and J by 6 bases, leaving 13 bases between them. This CDR3 spans 15 amino acids. CDR1 is MRHNA, CDR2 SNTAGT, per germline.